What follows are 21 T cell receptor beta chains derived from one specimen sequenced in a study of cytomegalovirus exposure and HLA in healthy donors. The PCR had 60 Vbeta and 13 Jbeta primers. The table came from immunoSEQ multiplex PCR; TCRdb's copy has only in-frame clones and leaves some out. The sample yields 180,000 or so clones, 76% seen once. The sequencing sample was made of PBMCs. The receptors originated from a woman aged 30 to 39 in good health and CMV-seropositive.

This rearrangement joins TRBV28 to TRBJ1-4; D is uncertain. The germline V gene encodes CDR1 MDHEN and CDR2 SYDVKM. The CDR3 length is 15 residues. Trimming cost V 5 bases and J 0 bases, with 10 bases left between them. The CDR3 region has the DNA TGTGCCAGCAGTCTACCGGGGTCAACTAATGAAAAACTGTTTTTT. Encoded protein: CASSLPGSTNEKLFF.

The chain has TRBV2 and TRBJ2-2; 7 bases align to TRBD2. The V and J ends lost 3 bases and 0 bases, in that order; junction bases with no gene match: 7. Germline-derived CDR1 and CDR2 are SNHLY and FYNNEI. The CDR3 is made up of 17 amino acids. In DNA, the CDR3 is TGTGCCAGCAGTGACCCTAGCGGCGATCCGAACACCGGGGAGCTGTTTTTT. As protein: CASSDPSGDPNTGELFF.

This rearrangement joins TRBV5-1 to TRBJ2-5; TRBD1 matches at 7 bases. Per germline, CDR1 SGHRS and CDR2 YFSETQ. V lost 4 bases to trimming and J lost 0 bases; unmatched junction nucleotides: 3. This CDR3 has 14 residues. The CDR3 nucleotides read TGCGCCAGCAGCCCAACAGGGGACCAAGAGACCCAGTACTTC. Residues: CASSPTGDQETQYF. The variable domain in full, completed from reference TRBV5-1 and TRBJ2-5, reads KAGVTQTPRYLIKTRGQQVTLSCSPISGHRSVSWYQQTPGQGLQFLFEYFSETQRNKGNFPGRFSGRQFSNSRSEMNVSTLELGDSALYLCASSPTGDQETQYFGPGTRLLVL.

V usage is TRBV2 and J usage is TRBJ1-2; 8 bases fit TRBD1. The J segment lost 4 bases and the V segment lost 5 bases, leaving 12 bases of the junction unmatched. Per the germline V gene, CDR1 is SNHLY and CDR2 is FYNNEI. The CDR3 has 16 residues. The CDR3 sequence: CASSFPSRGQGYGYTF. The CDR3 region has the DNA TGTGCCAGCAGTTTCCCCTCCAGGGGGCAAGGCTATGGCTACACCTTC.

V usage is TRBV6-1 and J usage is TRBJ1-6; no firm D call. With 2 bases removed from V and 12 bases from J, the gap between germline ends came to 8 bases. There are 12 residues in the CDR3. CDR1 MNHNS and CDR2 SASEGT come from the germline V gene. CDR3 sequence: CASSEFGGPLHF. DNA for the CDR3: TGTGCCAGCAGTGAATTCGGTGGACCCCTCCACTTT.

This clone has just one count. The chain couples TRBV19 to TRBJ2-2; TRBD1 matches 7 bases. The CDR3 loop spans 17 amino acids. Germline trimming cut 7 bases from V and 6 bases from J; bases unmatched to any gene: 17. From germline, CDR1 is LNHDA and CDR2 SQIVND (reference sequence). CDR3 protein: CASTPRRGGARAGELFF. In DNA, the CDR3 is TGTGCCAGTACCCCCCGGAGAGGGGGCGCGAGGGCCGGGGAGCTGTTTTTT.

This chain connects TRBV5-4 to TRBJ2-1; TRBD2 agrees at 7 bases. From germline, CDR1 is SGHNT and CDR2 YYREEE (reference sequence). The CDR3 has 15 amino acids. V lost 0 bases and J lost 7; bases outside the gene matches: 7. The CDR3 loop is CASSLGQRGENEQFF. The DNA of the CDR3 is TGTGCCAGCAGCTTGGGGCAGCGGGGTGAGAATGAGCAGTTCTTC.

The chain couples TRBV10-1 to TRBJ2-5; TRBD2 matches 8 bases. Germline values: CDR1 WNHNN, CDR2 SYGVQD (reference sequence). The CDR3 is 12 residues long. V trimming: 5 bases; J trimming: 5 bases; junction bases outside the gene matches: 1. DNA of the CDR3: TGCGCCAGCAGTTCGGGAGGGGAGACCCAGTACTTC. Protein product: CASSSGGETQYF.

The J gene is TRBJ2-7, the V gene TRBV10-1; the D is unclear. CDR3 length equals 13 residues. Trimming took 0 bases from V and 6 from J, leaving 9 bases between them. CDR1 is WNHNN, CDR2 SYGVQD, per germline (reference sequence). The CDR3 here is CASSESGLGEQYF. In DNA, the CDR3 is TGCGCCAGCAGTGAGTCGGGCCTCGGCGAGCAGTACTTC.

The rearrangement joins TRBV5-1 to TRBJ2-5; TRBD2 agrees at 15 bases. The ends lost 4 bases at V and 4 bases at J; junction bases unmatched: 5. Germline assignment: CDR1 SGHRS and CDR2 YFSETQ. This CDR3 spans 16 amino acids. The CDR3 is CASSPGGLAGGETQYF. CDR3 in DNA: TGCGCCAGCAGCCCGGGGGGACTAGCGGGGGGAGAGACCCAGTACTTC. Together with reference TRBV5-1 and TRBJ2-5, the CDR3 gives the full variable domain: KAGVTQTPRYLIKTRGQQVTLSCSPISGHRSVSWYQQTPGQGLQFLFEYFSETQRNKGNFPGRFSGRQFSNSRSEMNVSTLELGDSALYLCASSPGGLAGGETQYFGPGTRLLVL.

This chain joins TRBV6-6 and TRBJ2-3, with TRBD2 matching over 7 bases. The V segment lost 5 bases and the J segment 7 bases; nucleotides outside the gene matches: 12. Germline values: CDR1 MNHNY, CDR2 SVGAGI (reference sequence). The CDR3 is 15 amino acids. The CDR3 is CASSPPGLPSNTQYF. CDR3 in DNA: TGTGCCAGCAGTCCCCCGGGACTACCCTCCAATACGCAGTATTTT.

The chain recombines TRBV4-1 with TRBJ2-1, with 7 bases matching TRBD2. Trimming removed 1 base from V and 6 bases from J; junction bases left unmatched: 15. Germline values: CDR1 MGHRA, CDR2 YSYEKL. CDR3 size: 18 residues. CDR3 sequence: CASSQANLERGHVNEQFF. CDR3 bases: TGCGCCAGCAGCCAAGCCAACCTGGAGCGGGGTCACGTCAATGAGCAGTTCTTC.

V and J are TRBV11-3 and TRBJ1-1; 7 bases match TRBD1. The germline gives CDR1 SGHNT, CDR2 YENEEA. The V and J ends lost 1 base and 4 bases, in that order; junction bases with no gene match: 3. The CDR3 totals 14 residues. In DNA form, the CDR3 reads TGTGCCAGCAGCTTAGTACCAGGGGGCACTGAAGCTTTCTTT. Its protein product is CASSLVPGGTEAFF.

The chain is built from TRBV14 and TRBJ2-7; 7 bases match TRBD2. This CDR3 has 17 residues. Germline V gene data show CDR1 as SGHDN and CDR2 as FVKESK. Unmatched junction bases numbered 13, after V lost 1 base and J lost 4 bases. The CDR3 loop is CASSQVGGKGEGYEQYF. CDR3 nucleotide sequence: TGTGCCAGCAGCCAAGTTGGGGGGAAAGGGGAGGGGTACGAGCAGTACTTC.

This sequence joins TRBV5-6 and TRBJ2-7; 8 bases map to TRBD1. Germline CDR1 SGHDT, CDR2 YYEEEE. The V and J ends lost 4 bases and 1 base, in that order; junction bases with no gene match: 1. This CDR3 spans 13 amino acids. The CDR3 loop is CASSGQGSYEQYF. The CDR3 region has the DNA TGTGCCAGCAGCGGACAGGGTTCCTACGAGCAGTACTTC.

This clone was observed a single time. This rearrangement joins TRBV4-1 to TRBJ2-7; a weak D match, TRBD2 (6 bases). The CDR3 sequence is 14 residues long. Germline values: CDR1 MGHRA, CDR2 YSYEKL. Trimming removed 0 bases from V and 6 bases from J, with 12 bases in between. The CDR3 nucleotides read TGCGCCAGCAGCCAAGAGCAGGGACTGGGCGAGCAGTACTTC. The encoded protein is CASSQEQGLGEQYF.

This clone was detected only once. The CDR3 sequence: CASSLSQLVETQYF. The CDR3 DNA follows: TGTGCCAGCAGCTTGAGCCAGCTAGTCGAGACCCAGTACTTC. The chain employs TRBV5-6 and TRBJ2-5; D call uncertain. Trimming removed 1 base at V and 5 bases at J, with 12 bases between. This CDR3 comprises 14 residues. The germline V gene has CDR1 SGHDT and CDR2 YYEEEE.

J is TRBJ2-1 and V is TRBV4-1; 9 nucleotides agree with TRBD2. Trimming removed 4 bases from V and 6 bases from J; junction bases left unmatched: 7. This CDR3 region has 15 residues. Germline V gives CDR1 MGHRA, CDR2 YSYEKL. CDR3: CASSPSGGNTNEQFF. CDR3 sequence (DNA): TGCGCCAGCAGCCCCAGCGGGGGGAATACCAATGAGCAGTTCTTC.

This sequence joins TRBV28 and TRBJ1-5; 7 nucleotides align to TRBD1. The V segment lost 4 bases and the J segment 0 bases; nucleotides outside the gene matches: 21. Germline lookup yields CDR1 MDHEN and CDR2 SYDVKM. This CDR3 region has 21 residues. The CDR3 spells CASSSGGRLGQASYSNQPQHF. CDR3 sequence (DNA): TGTGCCAGCAGTTCGGGAGGGCGACTTGGACAGGCCTCCTATAGCAATCAGCCCCAGCATTTT.

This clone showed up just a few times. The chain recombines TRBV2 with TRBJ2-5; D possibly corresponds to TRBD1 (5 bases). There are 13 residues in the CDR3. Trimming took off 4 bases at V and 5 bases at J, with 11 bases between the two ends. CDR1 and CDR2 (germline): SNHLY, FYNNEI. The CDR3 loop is CASSGVGQETQYF. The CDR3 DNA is TGTGCCAGCAGTGGGGTGGGGCAGGAGACCCAGTACTTC.

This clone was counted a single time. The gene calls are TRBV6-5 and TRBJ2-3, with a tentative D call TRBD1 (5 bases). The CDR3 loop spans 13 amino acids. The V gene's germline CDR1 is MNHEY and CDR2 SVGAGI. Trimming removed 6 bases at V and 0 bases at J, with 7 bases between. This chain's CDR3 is CASRRQSTDTQYF. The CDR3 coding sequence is TGTGCCAGCAGAAGACAGAGCACAGATACGCAGTATTTT.